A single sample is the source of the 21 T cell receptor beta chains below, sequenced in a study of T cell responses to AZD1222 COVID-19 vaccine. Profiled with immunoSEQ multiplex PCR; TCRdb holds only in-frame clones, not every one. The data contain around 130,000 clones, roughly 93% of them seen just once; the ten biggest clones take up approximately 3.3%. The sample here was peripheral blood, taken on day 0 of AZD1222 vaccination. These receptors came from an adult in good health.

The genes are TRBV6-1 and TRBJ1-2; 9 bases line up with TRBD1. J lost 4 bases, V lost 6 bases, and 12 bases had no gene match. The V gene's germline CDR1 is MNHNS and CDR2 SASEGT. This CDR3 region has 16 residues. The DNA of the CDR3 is TGTGCCAGCAGCGAAATGGGACAGGGCCCGTTCTATGGCTACACCTTC. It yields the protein CASSEMGQGPFYGYTF.

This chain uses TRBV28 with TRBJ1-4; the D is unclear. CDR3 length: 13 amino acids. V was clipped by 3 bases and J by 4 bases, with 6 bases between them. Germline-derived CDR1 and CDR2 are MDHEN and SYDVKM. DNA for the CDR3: TGTGCCAGCAGTTTTGACCTTAATGAAAAACTGTTTTTT. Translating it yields CASSFDLNEKLFF.

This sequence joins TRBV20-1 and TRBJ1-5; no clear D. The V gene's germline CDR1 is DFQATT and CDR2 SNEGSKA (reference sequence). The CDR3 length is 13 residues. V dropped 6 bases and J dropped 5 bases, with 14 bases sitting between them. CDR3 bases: TGCAGTGCGAGTCCTTTATTAGATCAGCCCCAGCATTTT. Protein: CSASPLLDQPQHF.

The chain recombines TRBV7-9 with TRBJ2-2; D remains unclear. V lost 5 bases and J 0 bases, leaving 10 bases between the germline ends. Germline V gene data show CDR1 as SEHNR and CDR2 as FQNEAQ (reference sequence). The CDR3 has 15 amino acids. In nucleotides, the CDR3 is TGTGCCAGCAGCCCTCCAATAACGAACACCGGGGAGCTGTTTTTT. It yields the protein CASSPPITNTGELFF.

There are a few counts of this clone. CDR3 residues: CASSSGLAGGSYNEQFF. CDR3 nucleotides: TGTGCCAGCAGCTCGGGACTAGCGGGAGGGTCCTACAATGAGCAGTTCTTC. The chain recombines TRBV5-4 with TRBJ2-1; 16 nucleotides match TRBD2. The V segment lost 3 bases and the J segment 1 base; nucleotides outside the gene matches: 1. The CDR3 is 17 amino acids. Germline CDR1 is SGHNT and CDR2 is YYREEE (reference sequence).

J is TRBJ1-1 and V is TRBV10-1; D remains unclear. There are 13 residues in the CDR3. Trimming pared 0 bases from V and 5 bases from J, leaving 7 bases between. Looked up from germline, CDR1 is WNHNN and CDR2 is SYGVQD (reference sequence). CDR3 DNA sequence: TGCGCCAGCAGTGAGTCGTGGAGGACTGAAGCTTTCTTT. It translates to CASSESWRTEAFF.

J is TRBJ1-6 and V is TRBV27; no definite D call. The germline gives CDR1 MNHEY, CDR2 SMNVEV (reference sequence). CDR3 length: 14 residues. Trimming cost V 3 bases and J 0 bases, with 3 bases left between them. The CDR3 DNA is TGTGCCAGCAGTTTGGTCTCCTATAATTCACCCCTCCACTTT. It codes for CASSLVSYNSPLHF.

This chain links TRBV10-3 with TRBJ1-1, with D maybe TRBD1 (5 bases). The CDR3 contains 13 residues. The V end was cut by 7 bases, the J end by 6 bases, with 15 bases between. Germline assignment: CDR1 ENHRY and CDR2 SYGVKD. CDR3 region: CAINDSPGAEAFF. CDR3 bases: TGTGCCATCAATGACAGCCCTGGGGCTGAAGCTTTCTTT.

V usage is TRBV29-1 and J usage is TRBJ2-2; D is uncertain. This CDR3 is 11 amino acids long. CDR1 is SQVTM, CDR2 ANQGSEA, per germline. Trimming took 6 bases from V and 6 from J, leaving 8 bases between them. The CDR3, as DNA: TGCAGCGTCGACGGGCCCGGGGAGCTGTTTTTT. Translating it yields CSVDGPGELFF.

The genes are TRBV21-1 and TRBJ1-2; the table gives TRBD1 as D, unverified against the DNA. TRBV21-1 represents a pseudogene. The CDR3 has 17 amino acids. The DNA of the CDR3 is TGTGCCAGCAGCAAAGCTCAGGACAGCCAACTCCACTATGGCTACACCTTC. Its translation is CASSKAQDSQLHYGYTF.

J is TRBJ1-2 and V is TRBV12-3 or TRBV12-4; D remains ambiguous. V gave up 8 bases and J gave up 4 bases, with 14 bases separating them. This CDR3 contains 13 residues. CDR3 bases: TGTGCCAGCGGCCTTGGTACGGGCTATGGCTACACCTTC. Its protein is CASGLGTGYGYTF.

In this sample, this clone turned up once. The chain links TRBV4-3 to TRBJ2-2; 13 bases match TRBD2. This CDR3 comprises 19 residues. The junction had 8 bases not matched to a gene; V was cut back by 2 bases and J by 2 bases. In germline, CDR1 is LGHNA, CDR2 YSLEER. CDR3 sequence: CASSQRTSGRLLNTGELFF. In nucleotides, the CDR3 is TGCGCCAGCAGCCAACGGACTAGCGGGAGACTTTTAAACACCGGGGAGCTGTTTTTT.

In nucleotides, the CDR3 is TGTGCCAGCAGCTTACAGGGTAGCAATCAGCCCCAGCATTTT. This encodes CASSLQGSNQPQHF. This chain uses TRBV7-8 with TRBJ1-5; weak D call: TRBD1 (5 bases). CDR3 size: 14 residues. The germline CDR1 and CDR2 sequences are SGHVS and FQNEAQ. The V end lost 2 bases, the J end lost 0 bases, and 5 bases lay between the germline ends.

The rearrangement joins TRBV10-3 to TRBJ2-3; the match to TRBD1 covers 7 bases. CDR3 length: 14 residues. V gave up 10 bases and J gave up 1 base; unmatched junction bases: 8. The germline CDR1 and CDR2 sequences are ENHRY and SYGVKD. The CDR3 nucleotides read TGTGCCACCTATGAGGGGGCGGGCACAGATACGCAGTATTTT. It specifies CATYEGAGTDTQYF.

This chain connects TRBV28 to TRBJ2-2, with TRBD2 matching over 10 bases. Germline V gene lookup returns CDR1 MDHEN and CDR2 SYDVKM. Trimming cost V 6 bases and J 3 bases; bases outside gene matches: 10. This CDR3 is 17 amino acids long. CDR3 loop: CASRTASGRGDTGELFF. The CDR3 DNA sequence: TGTGCCAGCAGAACGGCTAGCGGGAGAGGGGACACCGGGGAGCTGTTTTTT.

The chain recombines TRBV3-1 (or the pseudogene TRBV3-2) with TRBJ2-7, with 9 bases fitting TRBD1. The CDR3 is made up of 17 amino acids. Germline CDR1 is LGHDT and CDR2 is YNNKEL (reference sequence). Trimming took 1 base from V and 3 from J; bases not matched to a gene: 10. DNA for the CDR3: TGTGCCAGCAGCCAAGCCCCGGGGACAGGGAAATACTACGAGCAGTACTTC. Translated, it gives CASSQAPGTGKYYEQYF.

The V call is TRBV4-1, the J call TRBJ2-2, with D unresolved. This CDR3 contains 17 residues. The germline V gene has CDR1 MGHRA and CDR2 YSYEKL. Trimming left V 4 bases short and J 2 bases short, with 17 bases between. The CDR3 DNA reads TGCGCCAGCAGCCCGTTCTCCCTCCCCTTAAACACCGGGGAGCTGTTTTTT. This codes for CASSPFSLPLNTGELFF.

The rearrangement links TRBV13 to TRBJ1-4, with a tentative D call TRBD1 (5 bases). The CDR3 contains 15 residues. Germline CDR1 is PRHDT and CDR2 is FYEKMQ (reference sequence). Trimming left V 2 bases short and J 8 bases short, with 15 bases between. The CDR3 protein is CASSLKGTEAEKLFF. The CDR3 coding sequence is TGTGCCAGCAGCTTAAAGGGGACCGAGGCCGAAAAACTGTTTTTT.

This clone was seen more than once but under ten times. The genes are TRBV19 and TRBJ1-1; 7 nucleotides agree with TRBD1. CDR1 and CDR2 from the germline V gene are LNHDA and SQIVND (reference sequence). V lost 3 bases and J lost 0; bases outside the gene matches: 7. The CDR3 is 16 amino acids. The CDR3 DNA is TGTGCCAGTAGTATCCCTCAGGGGGAGATGAACACTGAAGCTTTCTTT. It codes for CASSIPQGEMNTEAFF.

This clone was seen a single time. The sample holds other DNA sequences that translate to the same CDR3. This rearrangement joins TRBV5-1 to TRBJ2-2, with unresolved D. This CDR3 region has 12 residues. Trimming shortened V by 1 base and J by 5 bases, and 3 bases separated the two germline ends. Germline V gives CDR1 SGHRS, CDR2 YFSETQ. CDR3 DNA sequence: TGCGCCAGCAGCTTGAATACCGGGGAGCTGTTTTTT. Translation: CASSLNTGELFF.

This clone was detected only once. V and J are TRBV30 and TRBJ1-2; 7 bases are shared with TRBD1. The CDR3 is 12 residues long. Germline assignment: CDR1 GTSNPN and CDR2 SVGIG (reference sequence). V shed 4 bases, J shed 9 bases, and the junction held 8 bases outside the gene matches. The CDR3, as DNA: TGTGCCTGGAACCTAGGGGGCATGAGCTACACCTTC. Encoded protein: CAWNLGGMSYTF.